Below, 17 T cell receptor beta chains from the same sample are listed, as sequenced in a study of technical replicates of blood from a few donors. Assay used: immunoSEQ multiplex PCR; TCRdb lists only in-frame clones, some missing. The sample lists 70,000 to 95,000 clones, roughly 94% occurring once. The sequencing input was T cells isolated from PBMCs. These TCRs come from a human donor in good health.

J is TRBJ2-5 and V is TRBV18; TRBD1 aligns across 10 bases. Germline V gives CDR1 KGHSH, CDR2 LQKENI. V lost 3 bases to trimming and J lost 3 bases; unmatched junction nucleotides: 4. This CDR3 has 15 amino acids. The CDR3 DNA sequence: TGTGCCAGCTCACCCCCGGGACAGGGGAAAGAGACCCAGTACTTC. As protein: CASSPPGQGKETQYF. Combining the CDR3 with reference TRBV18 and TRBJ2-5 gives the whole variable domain NAGVMQNPRHLVRRRGQEARLRCSPMKGHSHVYWYRQLPEEGLKFMVYLQKENIIDESGMPKERFSAEFPKEGPSILRIQQVVRGDSAAYFCASSPPGQGKETQYFGPGTRLLVL.

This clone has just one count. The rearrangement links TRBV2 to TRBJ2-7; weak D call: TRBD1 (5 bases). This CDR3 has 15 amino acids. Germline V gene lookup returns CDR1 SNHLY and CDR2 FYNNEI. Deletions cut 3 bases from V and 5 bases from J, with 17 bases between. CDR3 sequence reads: CASSDAARGIHEQYF. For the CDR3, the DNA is TGTGCCAGCAGTGACGCGGCTAGGGGCATCCACGAGCAGTACTTC.

The CDR3 nucleotides read TGCGCCAGCCGCGATTGGAGGGGCCGAGCTTTCTTT. Amino acids: CASRDWRGRAFF. The chain uses TRBV10-1 and TRBJ1-1; TRBD1 might be the D (5 bases). Trimming cost V 8 bases and J 10 bases, with 17 bases left between them. CDR1 is WNHNN, CDR2 SYGVQD, per germline (reference sequence). There are 12 residues in the CDR3.

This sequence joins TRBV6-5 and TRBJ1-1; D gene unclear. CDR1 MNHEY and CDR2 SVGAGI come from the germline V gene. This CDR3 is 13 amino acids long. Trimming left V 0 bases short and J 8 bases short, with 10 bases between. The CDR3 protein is CASSYSGSREAFF. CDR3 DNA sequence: TGTGCCAGCAGTTACTCCGGGTCTCGAGAAGCTTTCTTT.

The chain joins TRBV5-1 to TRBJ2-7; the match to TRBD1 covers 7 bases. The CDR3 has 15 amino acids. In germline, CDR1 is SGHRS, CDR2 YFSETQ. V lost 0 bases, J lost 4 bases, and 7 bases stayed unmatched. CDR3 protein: CASSLEGGYVYEQYF. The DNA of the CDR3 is TGCGCCAGCAGCTTGGAAGGGGGCTACGTTTACGAGCAGTACTTC.

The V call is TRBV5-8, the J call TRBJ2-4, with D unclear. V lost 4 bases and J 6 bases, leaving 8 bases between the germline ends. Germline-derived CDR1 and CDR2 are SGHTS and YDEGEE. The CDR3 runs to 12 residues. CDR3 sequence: CASSLRGNIQYF. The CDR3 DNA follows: TGTGCCAGCAGCCTGAGAGGAAACATTCAGTACTTC.

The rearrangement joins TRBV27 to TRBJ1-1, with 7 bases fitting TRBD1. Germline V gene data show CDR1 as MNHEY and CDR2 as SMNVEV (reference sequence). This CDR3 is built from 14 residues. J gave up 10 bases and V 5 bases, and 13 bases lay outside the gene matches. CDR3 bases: TGTGCCAGCAGTACTCCTACGGGGACAGATGGAGCTTTCTTT. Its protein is CASSTPTGTDGAFF.

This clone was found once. The CDR3 region is CASSLGRSIYGYTF. CDR3 DNA sequence: TGCGCCAGCAGCTTGGGCCGGTCGATCTATGGCTACACCTTC. The V gene is TRBV5-1, the J gene TRBJ1-2, with D unresolved. Trimming left V 0 bases short and J 4 bases short, with 10 bases between. From germline, CDR1 is SGHRS and CDR2 YFSETQ. The CDR3 is made up of 14 amino acids.

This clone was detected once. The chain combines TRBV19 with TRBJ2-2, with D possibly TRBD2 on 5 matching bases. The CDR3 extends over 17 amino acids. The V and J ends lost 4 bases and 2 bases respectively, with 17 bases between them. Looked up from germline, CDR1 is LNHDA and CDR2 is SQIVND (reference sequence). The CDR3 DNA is TGTGCCAGTAGTACACTCTTGGACTCAATTAACACCGGGGAGCTGTTTTTT. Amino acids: CASSTLLDSINTGELFF.

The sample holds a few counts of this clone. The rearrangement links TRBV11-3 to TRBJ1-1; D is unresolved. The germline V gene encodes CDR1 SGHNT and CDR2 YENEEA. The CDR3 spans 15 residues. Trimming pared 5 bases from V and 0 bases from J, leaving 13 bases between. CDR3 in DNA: TGTGCCAGCAGCCCGCCCGGGAGTCTGAACACTGAAGCTTTCTTT. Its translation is CASSPPGSLNTEAFF.

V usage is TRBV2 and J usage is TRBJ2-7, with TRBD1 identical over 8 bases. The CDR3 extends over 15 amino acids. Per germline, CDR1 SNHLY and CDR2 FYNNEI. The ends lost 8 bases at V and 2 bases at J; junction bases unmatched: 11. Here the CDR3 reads CASQTGTGPTYEQYF. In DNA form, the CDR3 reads TGTGCCAGCCAAACCGGGACAGGCCCTACCTACGAGCAGTACTTC.

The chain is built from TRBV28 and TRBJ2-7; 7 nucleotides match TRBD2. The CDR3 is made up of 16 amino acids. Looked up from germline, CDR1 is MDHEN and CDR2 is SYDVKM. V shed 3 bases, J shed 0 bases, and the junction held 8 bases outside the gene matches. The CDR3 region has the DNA TGTGCCAGCAGTTTTAGGCTAGCGGACCTCTCCTACGAGCAGTACTTC. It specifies CASSFRLADLSYEQYF.

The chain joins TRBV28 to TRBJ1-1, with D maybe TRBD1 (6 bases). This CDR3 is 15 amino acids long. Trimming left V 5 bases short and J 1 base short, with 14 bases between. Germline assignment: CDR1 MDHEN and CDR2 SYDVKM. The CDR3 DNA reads TGTGCCAGCAGTCCGGACAGAGGGTCGAACACTGAAGCTTTCTTT. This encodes CASSPDRGSNTEAFF.

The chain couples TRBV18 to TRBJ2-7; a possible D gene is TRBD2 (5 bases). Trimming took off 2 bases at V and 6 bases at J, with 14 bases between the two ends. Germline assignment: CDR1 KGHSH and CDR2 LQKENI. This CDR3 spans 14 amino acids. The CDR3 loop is CASSPSEGGSEQYF. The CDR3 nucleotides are TGTGCCAGCTCACCATCCGAGGGCGGGTCCGAGCAGTACTTC.

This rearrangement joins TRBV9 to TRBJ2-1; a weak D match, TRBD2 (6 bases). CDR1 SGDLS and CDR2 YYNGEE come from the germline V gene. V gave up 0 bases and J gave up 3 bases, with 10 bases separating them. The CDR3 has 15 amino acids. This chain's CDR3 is CASSVGRRDYNEQFF. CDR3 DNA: TGTGCCAGCAGCGTAGGACGGAGGGACTACAATGAGCAGTTCTTC.

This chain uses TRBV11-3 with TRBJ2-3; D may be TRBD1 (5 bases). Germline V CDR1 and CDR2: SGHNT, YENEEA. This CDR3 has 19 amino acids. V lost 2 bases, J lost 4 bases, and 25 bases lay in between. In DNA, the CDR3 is TGTGCCAGCAGCTTATACCAAACCCGACAGAAAGACAGCGCAGATACGCAGTATTTT. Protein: CASSLYQTRQKDSADTQYF.

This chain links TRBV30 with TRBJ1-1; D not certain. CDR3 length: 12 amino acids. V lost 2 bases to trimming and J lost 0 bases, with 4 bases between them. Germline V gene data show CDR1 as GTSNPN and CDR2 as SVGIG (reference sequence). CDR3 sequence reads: CAWSFMNTEAFF. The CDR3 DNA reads TGTGCCTGGAGTTTCATGAACACTGAAGCTTTCTTT.